Below are 20 T cell receptor beta chains sequenced from a single sample in a study of response to subunit inactivated influenza vaccine. Using its own MiXCR run on the RT-PCR reads, TCRdb lists one record per CDR3 protein. The sample has 550,000 to 800,000 distinct CDR3 sequences, more than 15% seen once; the top ten hold around 10%. Sequencing used PBMCs from blood, obtained 11 to 12 days after vaccination. All receptors derive from a man in his fifties or sixties who received an inactivated influenza vaccine.

This clonotype was recorded many times. The chain employs TRBV7-2 and TRBJ1-5, with D unclear. The CDR3 totals 14 residues. CDR1 and CDR2 (germline): SGHTA, FQGNSA. Trimming left V 3 bases short and J 3 bases short, with 9 bases between. The CDR3 nucleotides read TGTGCCAGCAGCTTTTCATCAATCAATCAGCCCCAGCATTTT. This gives the protein CASSFSSINQPQHF.

The chain carries TRBV2 and TRBJ2-5; 8 positions match TRBD1. V lost 6 bases, J lost 6 bases, and 3 bases stayed unmatched. In germline, CDR1 is SNHLY, CDR2 FYNNEI. This CDR3 has 12 residues. The CDR3 here is CASRGQDKTQYF. CDR3 bases: TGTGCCAGCAGGGGACAGGATAAGACCCAGTACTTC.

In its sample, this clonotype was seen a few times. The chain is built from TRBV12-3 or TRBV12-4 and TRBJ2-1; 8 nucleotides align to TRBD2. The trim removed 4 bases at V and 2 bases at J, leaving 4 bases unmatched. The CDR3 runs 15 residues. The CDR3 nucleotides read TGTGCCAGCAGTTCGAGGACTAGCCCCTACAATGAGCAGTTCTTC. Its protein product is CASSSRTSPYNEQFF.

This clonotype was seen more than once but under ten times. J is TRBJ2-2 and V is TRBV11-2; the D is unclear. In germline, CDR1 is SGHAT, CDR2 FQNNGV. The CDR3 length is 15 residues. Trimming stripped 2 bases from V and 4 bases from J, with 11 bases between. Here the CDR3 reads CASSLLASGTGELFF. In DNA, the CDR3 is TGTGCCAGCAGCTTACTGGCGTCGGGCACCGGGGAGCTGTTTTTT.

There are many counts of this clonotype. The chain carries TRBV7-2 and TRBJ2-7; the match to TRBD2 covers 10 bases. The J segment lost 7 bases and the V segment lost 3 bases, leaving 6 bases of the junction unmatched. The CDR3 sequence is 14 residues long. The germline gives CDR1 SGHTA, CDR2 FQGNSA. CDR3 loop: CASSFLAGEGEQYF. The CDR3, as DNA: TGTGCCAGCAGCTTTCTAGCGGGAGAGGGTGAGCAGTACTTC.

The rearrangement uses TRBV5-1 and TRBJ2-1, with 7 bases aligning to TRBD1. Germline V gene data show CDR1 as SGHRS and CDR2 as YFSETQ. The CDR3 is 13 amino acids. With V trimmed by 3 bases and J by 10 bases, 7 bases remained unmatched. The CDR3: CASSSWTGGEQFF. CDR3 in DNA: TGCGCCAGCAGCTCATGGACAGGCGGCGAGCAGTTCTTC.

The V and J genes are TRBV30 and TRBJ1-5, with D unclear. V shed 3 bases and J shed 11 bases, with 14 bases lying between them. This CDR3 region has 12 residues. Germline V gives CDR1 GTSNPN, CDR2 SVGIG (reference sequence). DNA of the CDR3: TGTGCCTGGAGCGCGGGCGGAGTGACCCAGCATTTT. Its protein is CAWSAGGVTQHF.

CDR3 amino acids: CASSSSQGWEKLFF. The CDR3 DNA reads as TGTGCCAGCAGTTCGTCACAGGGTTGGGAAAAACTGTTTTTT. The V gene is TRBV28, the J gene TRBJ1-4; maybe TRBD1 (6 bases). This CDR3 has 14 residues. Trimming pared 4 bases from V and 8 bases from J, leaving 14 bases between. CDR1 and CDR2 from the germline V gene are MDHEN and SYDVKM.

The V and J genes are TRBV19 and TRBJ2-7; D not resolved. The CDR3 spans 14 residues. The V and J ends lost 3 bases and 0 bases respectively, with 9 bases between them. The germline V gene encodes CDR1 LNHDA and CDR2 SQIVND (reference sequence). For the CDR3, the DNA is TGTGCCAGTAGTATTTTCAGTAGCTCCTACGAGCAGTACTTC. Amino acids: CASSIFSSSYEQYF.

This clonotype was seen a handful of times. The chain is built from TRBV5-6 and TRBJ2-3, with 8 bases identical to TRBD1. Germline values: CDR1 SGHDT, CDR2 YYEEEE. This CDR3 is built from 15 residues. V was clipped by 4 bases and J by 4 bases; unmatched bases: 8. As DNA, the CDR3 is TGTGCCAGCAGCCGCCCCGACAGGGGTTCAGATACGCAGTATTTT. Translating it yields CASSRPDRGSDTQYF. Full variable domain (rest looked up from reference TRBV5-6 and TRBJ2-3): DAGVTQSPTHLIKTRGQQVTLRCSPKSGHDTVSWYQQALGQGPQFIFQYYEEEERQRGNFPDRFSGHQFPNYSSELNVNALLLGDSALYLCASSRPDRGSDTQYFGPGTRLTVL.

CDR3 sequence (DNA): TGTGCCAGCAGCCCGGGGGAGGGCGCGCGAGAACTTGGCTACACCTTC. Translation gives CASSPGEGARELGYTF. V is TRBV5-5 and J is TRBJ1-2; D is perhaps TRBD1 (5 bases). CDR1 and CDR2 (germline): SGHKS, YYEKEE (reference sequence). V lost 4 bases, J lost 7 bases, and 23 bases lay in between. The CDR3 loop spans 16 amino acids.

The chain is built from TRBV15 and TRBJ2-6; D ambiguous. Germline values: CDR1 LNHNV, CDR2 YYDKDF (reference sequence). The germline V and J ends were trimmed by 1 base and 2 bases, with 0 bases remaining between them. The CDR3 has 13 residues. The CDR3 region is CATSRAGANVLTF. The CDR3 DNA sequence: TGTGCCACCAGCAGAGCTGGGGCCAACGTCCTGACTTTC.

The sample holds a few counts of this clonotype. This chain joins TRBV12-3 or TRBV12-4 and TRBJ2-2; D gene unclear. V gave up 6 bases and J gave up 6 bases, with 8 bases separating them. CDR3 length: 12 amino acids. This CDR3 is CASRRTPGELFF. For the CDR3, the DNA is TGTGCCAGCAGACGTACTCCCGGGGAGCTGTTTTTT.

This clonotype was detected only a few times. For the CDR3, the DNA is TGTGCCAGCATGCGAAGCGGGAGCACCGGGACCGGGGAGCTGTTTTTT. Protein sequence: CASMRSGSTGTGELFF. This sequence joins TRBV6-1 and TRBJ2-2, with 8 bases that match TRBD2. CDR1 is MNHNS and CDR2 is SASEGT in the germline V gene. This CDR3 is built from 16 residues. Germline trimming cut 7 bases from V and 5 bases from J; bases unmatched to any gene: 12.

The chain recombines TRBV14 with TRBJ2-1, with D unresolved. V dropped 2 bases and J dropped 4 bases, with 12 bases sitting between them. CDR1 SGHDN and CDR2 FVKESK come from the germline V gene. The CDR3 runs to 15 residues. The CDR3 DNA reads TGTGCCAGCAGCCAATTTGTAAACCCTTACAATGAGCAGTTCTTC. Translated: CASSQFVNPYNEQFF.

V and J are TRBV3-1 and TRBJ2-5; D not certain. V was clipped by 7 bases and J by 5 bases, with 11 bases between them. The CDR3 extends over 12 amino acids. Per germline, CDR1 LGHDT and CDR2 YNNKEL (reference sequence). The CDR3 protein is CASNQGVETQYF. The CDR3 region has the DNA TGTGCCAGCAATCAAGGAGTGGAGACCCAGTACTTC.

This clonotype was seen only once. The rearrangement joins TRBV30 to TRBJ1-1; tentative D call: TRBD1 (5 bases). Deletions cut 8 bases from V and 1 base from J, with 14 bases between. CDR1 GTSNPN and CDR2 SVGIG come from the germline V gene (reference sequence). CDR3 size: 13 residues. The DNA for the CDR3 is TGTGCCGGGACCAAGGGAAGGAACACTGAAGCTTTCTTT. Translating gives CAGTKGRNTEAFF.

This clonotype has just a few counts. The chain joins TRBV5-1 to TRBJ2-4; TRBD1 matches 8 bases. V was pared by 6 bases and J by 6 bases, with 11 bases of the junction left unmatched. The CDR3 is 15 residues long. Germline CDR1 is SGHRS and CDR2 is YFSETQ. CDR3 protein: CASTNHPDRGNIQYF. In DNA, the CDR3 is TGCGCCAGCACCAACCACCCCGACAGGGGAAACATTCAGTACTTC.

This clonotype was detected a few times. The chain couples TRBV30 to TRBJ1-5; D might be TRBD1 (6 bases). This CDR3 has 15 amino acids. CDR1 is GTSNPN and CDR2 is SVGIG in the germline V gene (reference sequence). The V end lost 2 bases, the J end lost 4 bases, and 15 bases lay between the germline ends. CDR3 amino acids: CAWSQGRSGNQPQHF. CDR3 sequence (DNA): TGTGCCTGGAGTCAGGGGCGAAGTGGAAATCAGCCCCAGCATTTT.

The V and J genes are TRBV20-1 and TRBJ2-5, with unresolved D. The V gene's germline CDR1 is DFQATT and CDR2 SNEGSKA (reference sequence). The CDR3 is made up of 13 amino acids. The V gene lost 2 bases and the J gene lost 0 bases, with 7 bases spanning the gap. DNA of the CDR3: TGCAGTGCTAGATGGCCGAACCAAGAGACCCAGTACTTC. Its translation: CSARWPNQETQYF.